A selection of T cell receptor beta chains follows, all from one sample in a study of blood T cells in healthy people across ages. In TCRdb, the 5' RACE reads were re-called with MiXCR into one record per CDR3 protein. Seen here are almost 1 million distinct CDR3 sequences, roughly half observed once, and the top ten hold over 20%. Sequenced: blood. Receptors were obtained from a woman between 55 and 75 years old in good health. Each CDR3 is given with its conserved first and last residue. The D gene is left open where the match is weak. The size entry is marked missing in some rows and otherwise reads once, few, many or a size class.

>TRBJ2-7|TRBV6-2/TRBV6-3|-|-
CASSYSLGRPTKQDEQYF
TGTGCCAGCAGTTACTCGCTGGGCAGGCCGACGAAGCAGGACGAGCAGTACTTC
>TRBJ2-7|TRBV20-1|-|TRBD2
CSARDLTTGRAGEQYF
TGCAGTGCTAGGGACCTCACTACCGGGAGGGCCGGTGAGCAGTACTTC
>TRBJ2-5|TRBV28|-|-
CAGSLGGGAPQETQYF
TGTGCCGGCAGTTTAGGAGGGGGAGCCCCCCAAGAGACCCAGTACTTC
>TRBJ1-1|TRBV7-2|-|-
CASSLVGRSNTEAFF
TGTGCCAGCAGCTTAGTTGGCAGATCGAACACTGAAGCTTTCTTT
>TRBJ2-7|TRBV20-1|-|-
CGRREKPGETRYF
TGCGGGAGGAGGGAGAAGCCAGGGGAGACCCGGTACTTC
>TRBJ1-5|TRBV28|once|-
CASSSPEGLNQPQHF
TGTGCCAGCAGTTCTCCGGAAGGTCTCAATCAGCCCCAGCATTTT
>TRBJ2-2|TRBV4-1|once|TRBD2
CASSVGLAGVIAGELFF
TGCGCCAGCAGCGTTGGACTAGCGGGGGTGATCGCCGGGGAGCTGTTTTTT
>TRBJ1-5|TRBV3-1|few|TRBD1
CASSRHRGDDNQPQHF
TGTGCCAGCAGCCGACACAGGGGTGATGACAATCAGCCCCAGCATTTT
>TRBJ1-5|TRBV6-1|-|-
CVSSIQGRSVQPQHF
TGTGTCAGCAGTATACAGGGAAGGTCGGTTCAGCCCCAGCATTTT
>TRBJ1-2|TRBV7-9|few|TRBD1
CASSGSPTGDNYGYTF
TGTGCCAGCAGCGGATCTCCGACAGGGGATAACTATGGCTACACCTTC